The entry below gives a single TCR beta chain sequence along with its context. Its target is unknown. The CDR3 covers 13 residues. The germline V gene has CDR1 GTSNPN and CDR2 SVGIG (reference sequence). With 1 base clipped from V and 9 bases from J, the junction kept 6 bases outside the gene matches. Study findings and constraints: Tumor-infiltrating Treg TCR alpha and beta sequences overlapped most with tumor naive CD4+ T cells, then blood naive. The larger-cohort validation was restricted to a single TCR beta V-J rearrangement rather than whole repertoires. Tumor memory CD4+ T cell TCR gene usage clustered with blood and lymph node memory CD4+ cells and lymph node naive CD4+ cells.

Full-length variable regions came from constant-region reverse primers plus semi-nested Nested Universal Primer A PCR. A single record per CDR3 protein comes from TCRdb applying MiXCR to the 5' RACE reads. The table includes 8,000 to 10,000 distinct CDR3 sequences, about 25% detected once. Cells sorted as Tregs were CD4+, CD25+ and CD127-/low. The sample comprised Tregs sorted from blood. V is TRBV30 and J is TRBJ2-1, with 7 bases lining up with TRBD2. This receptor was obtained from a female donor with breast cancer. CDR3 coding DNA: TGTGCCTGGAGTGCACAAAGCGGGACTGAGCAGTTCTTC. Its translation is CAWSAQSGTEQFF.